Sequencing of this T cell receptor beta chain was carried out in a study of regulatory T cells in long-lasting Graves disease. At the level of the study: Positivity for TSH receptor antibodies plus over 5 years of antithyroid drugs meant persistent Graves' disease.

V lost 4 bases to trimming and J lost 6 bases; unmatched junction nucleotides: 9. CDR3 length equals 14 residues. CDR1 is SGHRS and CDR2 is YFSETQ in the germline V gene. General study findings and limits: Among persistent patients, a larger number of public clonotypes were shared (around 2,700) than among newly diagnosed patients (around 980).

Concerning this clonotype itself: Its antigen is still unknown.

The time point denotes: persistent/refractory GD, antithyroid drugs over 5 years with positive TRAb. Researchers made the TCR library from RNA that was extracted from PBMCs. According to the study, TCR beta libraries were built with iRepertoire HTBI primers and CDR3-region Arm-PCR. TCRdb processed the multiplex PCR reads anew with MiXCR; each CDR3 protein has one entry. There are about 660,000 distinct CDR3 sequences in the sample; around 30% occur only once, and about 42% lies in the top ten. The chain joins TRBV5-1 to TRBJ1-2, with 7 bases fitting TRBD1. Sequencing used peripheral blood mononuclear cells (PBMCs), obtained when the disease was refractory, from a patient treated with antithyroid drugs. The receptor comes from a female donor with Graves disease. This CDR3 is CASSTNRGRDGYTF. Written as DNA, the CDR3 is TGCGCCAGCAGCACGAACAGGGGCCGCGATGGCTACACCTTC.